This T cell receptor (beta chain) was sequenced during a study of T cell responses to AZD1222 COVID-19 vaccine. Germline V gene data show CDR1 as LNHNV and CDR2 as YYDKDF (reference sequence). This CDR3 comprises 15 residues. V was clipped by 0 bases and J by 6 bases; unmatched bases: 7. A remark on this clone: The target antigen is unknown.

Repertoires were generated with immunoSEQ multiplex PCR, while TCRdb's copy carries only in-frame clones and drops some. The table includes around 100,000 clones, more than 75% detected once. Study observations and caveats: Within unmutated variant regions lay the reported targets of nearly half of spike-specific TCRs.

The receptor was isolated from an adult in good health. Sequencing was performed on peripheral blood, taken on day 0 of AZD1222 vaccination. V usage is TRBV15 and J usage is TRBJ1-2; 7 bases align to TRBD1. CDR3 protein: CATSRDQRTGHGYTF. The CDR3 DNA sequence: TGTGCCACCAGCAGAGATCAAAGGACAGGTCATGGCTACACCTTC.